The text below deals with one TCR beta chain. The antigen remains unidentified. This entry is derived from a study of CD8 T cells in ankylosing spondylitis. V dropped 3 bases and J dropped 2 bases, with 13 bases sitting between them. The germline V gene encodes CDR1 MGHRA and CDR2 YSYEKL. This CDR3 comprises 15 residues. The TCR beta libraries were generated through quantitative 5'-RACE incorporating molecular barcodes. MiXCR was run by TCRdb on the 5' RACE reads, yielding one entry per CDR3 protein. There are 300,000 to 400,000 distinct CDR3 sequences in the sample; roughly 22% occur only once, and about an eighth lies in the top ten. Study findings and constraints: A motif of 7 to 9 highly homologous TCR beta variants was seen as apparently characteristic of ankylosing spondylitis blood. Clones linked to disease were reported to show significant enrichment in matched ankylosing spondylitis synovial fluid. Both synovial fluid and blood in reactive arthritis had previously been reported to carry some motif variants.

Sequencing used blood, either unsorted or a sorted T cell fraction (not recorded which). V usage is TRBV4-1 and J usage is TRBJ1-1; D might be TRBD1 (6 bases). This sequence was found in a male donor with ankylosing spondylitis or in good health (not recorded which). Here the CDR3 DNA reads TGCGCCAGCAGCCACCAGACAGGATTTAACACTGAAGCTTTCTTT. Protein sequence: CASSHQTGFNTEAFF.